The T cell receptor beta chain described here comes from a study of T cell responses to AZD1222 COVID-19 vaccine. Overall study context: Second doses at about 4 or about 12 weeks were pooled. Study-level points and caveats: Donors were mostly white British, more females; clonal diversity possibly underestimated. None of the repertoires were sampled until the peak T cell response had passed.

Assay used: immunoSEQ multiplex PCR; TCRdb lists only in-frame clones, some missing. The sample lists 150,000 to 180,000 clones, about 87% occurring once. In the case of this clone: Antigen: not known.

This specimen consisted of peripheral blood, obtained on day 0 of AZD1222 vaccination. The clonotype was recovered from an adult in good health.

CDR3 DNA sequence: TGTGCCAGCAGCTTAGATAGACTAGCCCTTGATGAGCAGTTCTTC. Protein: CASSLDRLALDEQFF. This chain uses TRBV11-2 with TRBJ2-1; 7 bases line up with TRBD2. CDR3 length: 15 residues. Germline lookup yields CDR1 SGHAT and CDR2 FQNNGV. The ends lost 0 bases at V and 8 bases at J; junction bases unmatched: 7.